This TCR beta chain is drawn from a study of shared clonotypes between healthy human individuals (dated by TCRdb to the early 2020s). Broadly, across the study: A few men and a couple of women, aged 18 to 49 years, made up the cohort. For each donor, three plates each were used for CD4 naive and CD4 memory, two plates were used for CD8 naive, and one plate was used for CD8 memory. Blood TCR repertoires of roughly 5 healthy adults were deeply sequenced to estimate repertoire size and the extent of clonotype sharing between individuals. Libraries were prepared and TCR repertoires were sequenced by different laboratories using diverse techniques, in order to increase sequencing depth and limit assay-specific biases. Per donor, leukapheresis produced somewhere between about 0.8 and 9.5 billion PBMCs. General findings and caveats noted by the study authors: Sampling was restricted to blood, and TCR repertoires in tissues likely differ from the TCR repertoires found in blood. Naive subsets generally had larger estimated clonotype richness than memory subsets did. Around 5% of naive CD4, around 4% of naive CD8, 2% to 2.5% of memory CD4, and around 0.42% of memory CD8 clonotypes were shared across several donors. Higher generation probabilities were observed for clonotypes shared by all four sorted-subset donors than for non-shared clonotypes. The small number of donors limited the genetic and exposure-history diversity represented. Pairwise subsampling indicated that sequencing depth was expected to affect the degree of clonotype sharing among donors. Even with the large sequencing depth, rarefaction of the sorted-subset datasets indicated that sequencing was incomplete.

The germline V gene sets CDR1 to SGDLS and CDR2 to YYNGEE. Measured from the cysteine to the phenylalanine, the CDR3 is 14 residues long. The kept DNA is CDR3 alone, 42 bases in frame from the first base. V and J are truncated by 2 bases and 8 bases respectively, leaving an intervening sequence of 17 bases. Donors were healthy HIV-negative adults with no recently reported acute infections or vaccinations. Only Caucasian adults living in Nashville, Tennessee, USA were represented among the donors. Magnetic negative selection was used to enrich CD4+ T cells, after which naive cells were positively selected on CD45RA and the negative fraction became the memory subset. Blood was collected by leukapheresis, and PBMCs were isolated by Ficoll-Histopaque density gradient centrifugation and then cryopreserved in liquid nitrogen vapor phase. Analytical flow cytometry was used to check the purity and quantity of each magnetically sorted T cell population. Genomic DNA was isolated from every sorted fraction and measured by UV absorbance on a Nanodrop 2000c.

Using the deep immunoSEQ assay, TCR CDR3 regions were amplified from genomic DNA by multiplex PCR. Extracted genomic DNA from each cell subset was spread evenly across all wells of several immunoSEQ 96-well plates, with each plate serving as a replicate. For sorted subsets, each replicate PCR was loaded with roughly 190 ng genomic DNA, equivalent to 25,000 to 30,000 T cell genomes. The purified libraries were quantified using a Qubit 3.0 fluorometer, sized with a Bioanalyzer 2100, and then quantified again using the KAPA Library Quantification kit. Every immunoSEQ 96-well plate was sequenced on a separate single-read 150-cycle Illumina NextSeq 550 flow cell. The original methods were these. Because only junctional sequences without quality scores were contained in the immunoSEQ output, filtering matching that applied to full-length reads could not be performed. To assign V/J genes and CDR3, sequences were annotated against IMGT germline references using PyIR, a Python wrapper for IgBLAST v1.9. Reads with weak V/J assignments (E-value above 1e-6), missing CDR3, stop codons, out-of-frame junctions, or ambiguous translated residues were removed. V3J clonotypes were defined as sequences sharing the same inferred V gene, J gene, and CDR3 amino acid sequence. Percentage overlap between repertoires was calculated by dividing the number of shared unique clonotypes by the size of the smaller repertoire. Three approaches were used to assess repertoire richness: RTK rarefaction, the Chao1 estimator, and Recon v2.1 estimates of unobserved clonotypes. OLGA was used to compute generation probabilities for all TCRbeta clonotypes that the gDNA method yielded from a handful of donors. Here the immuneACCESS table is served through TCRdb, limited to in-frame sequences with V and J called. Missing clones are a known gap in these copies; in checked studies unresolved V genes cover under half, and the rest lacks a known reason. Clone size and the V and J calls come from that table; the DNA yielded D and trimming. Here the sample has millions of clones; more than 85% occur a single time. Under 0.45% of the sample goes to the ten largest clones.

Comments on this clone: It has no known antigen specificity. Per-nucleotide qualities are absent, and no much larger clonotype sits a single base away.

This chain joins TRBV9 to TRBJ2-7, and possibly TRBD1, on 7 matching bases. Sequencing input: naive CD4+ T cells from PBMCs. The cell subset or site label, as the study defines it: CD45RA+ positively selected. The sequence was collected from a man aged 18-30 years in good health. Some clones in this sample may be carry-over from other donors' samples. The sequenced DNA: TGTGCCAGCAGCGTCCCAGGGGGGAATGAAAAGCAGTACTTC. Its protein product is CASSVPGGNEKQYF.